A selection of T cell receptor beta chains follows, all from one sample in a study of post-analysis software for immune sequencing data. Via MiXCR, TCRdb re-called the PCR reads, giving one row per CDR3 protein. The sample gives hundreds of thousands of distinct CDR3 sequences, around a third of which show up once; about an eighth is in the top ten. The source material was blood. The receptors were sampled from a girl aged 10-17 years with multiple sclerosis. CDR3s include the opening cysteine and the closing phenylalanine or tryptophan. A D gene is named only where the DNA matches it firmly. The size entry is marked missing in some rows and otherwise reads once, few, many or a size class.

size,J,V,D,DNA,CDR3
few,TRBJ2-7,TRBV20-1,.,TGCAGTGCTAGCGGGGGGACAGGTGACTCCTACGAGCAGTACTTC,CSASGGTGDSYEQYF
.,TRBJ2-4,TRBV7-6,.,TGTGCCAGCAGCCCAAGCAGCCACCCCAAAAACATTCAGTACTTC,CASSPSSHPKNIQYF
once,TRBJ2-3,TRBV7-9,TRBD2,TGTGCCAGCAGCTTACCCCCCCGACTAGCGGGGAAGCTAGATACGCAGTATTTT,CASSLPPRLAGKLDTQYF
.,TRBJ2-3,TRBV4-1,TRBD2,TGCGCCAGCAGCCAAGTCTCCGCGGGAGTCAGAGGGGAGTATTTT,CASSQVSAGVRGEYF
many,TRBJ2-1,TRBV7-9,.,TGTGCCAGCAGCTTAGAGGAGGGCTACAATGAGCAGTTCTTC,CASSLEEGYNEQFF
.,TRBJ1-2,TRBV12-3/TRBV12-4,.,TGTGCCAGCTCCTGGGGGGAAGGCTATGGCTACACCTTC,CASSWGEGYGYTF
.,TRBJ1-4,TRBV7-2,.,TGTGCCAGCAGCTTTGACTGGACTAATGAAAAACTGTTTTTT,CASSFDWTNEKLFF
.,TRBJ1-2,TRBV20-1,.,TGCAGTGCTAGTAGGTCGAGCTTTGAGGGCTACACCTTC,CSASRSSFEGYTF
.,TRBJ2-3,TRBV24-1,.,TGTGCCACCAGTGATCGGGGGGACAGAGATACGCAGTATTTT,CATSDRGDRDTQYF
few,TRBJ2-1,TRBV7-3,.,TGTGCCAGCAGCGTCGGGGGGCCCGCCTACAATGAGCAGTTCTTC,CASSVGGPAYNEQFF
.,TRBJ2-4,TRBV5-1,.,TGCGCCAGCAGCTTGTCCCCGGGGGCCAAAAACATTCAGTACTTC,CASSLSPGAKNIQYF
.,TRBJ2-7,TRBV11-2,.,TGTGCCAGCAGAAGCTTAAAGGGTGGCCGGGGGATCTACGAGCAGTACTTC,CASRSLKGGRGIYEQYF
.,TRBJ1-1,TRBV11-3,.,TGTGCCAGCAGCTTAAATGGGGCTGAAGCTTTCTTT,CASSLNGAEAFF
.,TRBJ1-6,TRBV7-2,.,TGTGCCAGCAGCTTAGATACTTCCACACCCCTCCACTTT,CASSLDTSTPLHF
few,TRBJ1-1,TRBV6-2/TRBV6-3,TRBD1,TGTGCCAGCAGTTTTTACAGGGGAATCGACACTGAAGCTTTCTTT,CASSFYRGIDTEAFF
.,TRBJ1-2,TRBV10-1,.,TGCGCCAGCAGTGATACAGGCTATGGCTACACCTTC,CASSDTGYGYTF
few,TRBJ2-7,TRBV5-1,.,TGCGCCAGCAGCTTGGATATGGGTTTGAACGAGCAGTACTTC,CASSLDMGLNEQYF
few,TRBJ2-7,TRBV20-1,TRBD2,TGCAGTGCTAGAGATCGGGGGGGCAGGGGCCCTCAACTCTACGAGCAGTACTTC,CSARDRGGRGPQLYEQYF
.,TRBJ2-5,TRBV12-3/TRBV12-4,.,TGTGCCAGCAGTCCAGGACAGCGAAGAGGGGAGACCCAGTACTTC,CASSPGQRRGETQYF
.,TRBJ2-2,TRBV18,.,TGTGCCAGCTCACCACCAGAAAACACCGGGGAGCTGTTTTTT,CASSPPENTGELFF
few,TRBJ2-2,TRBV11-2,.,TGTGCCAGCAGCGCCCAACAGGGTTCCGGGGAGCTGTTTTTT,CASSAQQGSGELFF
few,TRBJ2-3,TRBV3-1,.,TGTGCCAGCAGCCAACTTGGGCGGGGCTCAGATACGCAGTATTTT,CASSQLGRGSDTQYF
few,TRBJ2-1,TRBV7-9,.,TGTGCCAGCAGCCTGACTAATACGGATGAGCAGTTCTTC,CASSLTNTDEQFF
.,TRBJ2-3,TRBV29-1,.,TGCAGCGTTGGAGGGGGGAGATCAGATACGCAGTATTTT,CSVGGGRSDTQYF
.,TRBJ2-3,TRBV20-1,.,TGCAGTGCTAGCCCACTAGCAGTAGATACGCAGTATTTT,CSASPLAVDTQYF
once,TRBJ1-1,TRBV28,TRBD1,TGTGCCAGCAGGGTAGGGACAGAGCAAGCTTTCTTT,CASRVGTEQAFF
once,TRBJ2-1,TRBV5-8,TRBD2,TGTGCCAGCAGCTCAGGGACTAGCGGGACCAATGAGCAGTTCTTC,CASSSGTSGTNEQFF
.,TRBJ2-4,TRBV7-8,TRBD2,TGTGCCAGCAGCGAGGGACTAGGGCTACGGGGGCAGTACTTC,CASSEGLGLRGQYF
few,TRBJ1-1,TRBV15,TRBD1,TGTGCCACCAGCACCCGGGACAGCATGAACACTGAAGCTTTCTTT,CATSTRDSMNTEAFF
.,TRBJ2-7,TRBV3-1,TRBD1,TGTGCCAGCAGCCAGTCCTCGATGGGACAGTACTACGAGCAGTACTTC,CASSQSSMGQYYEQYF
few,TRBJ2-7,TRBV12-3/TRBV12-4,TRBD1,TGTGCCAGCAGTTACGGCAGGGGGCTATACGAGCAGTACTTC,CASSYGRGLYEQYF
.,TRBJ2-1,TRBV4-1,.,TGCGCCAGCAGCCAAGGCCGGACGTCGGGTTACGGTGAGCAGTTCTTC,CASSQGRTSGYGEQFF
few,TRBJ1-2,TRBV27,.,TGTGCCAGCTCGCCCAATAACTATGGCTACACCTTC,CASSPNNYGYTF
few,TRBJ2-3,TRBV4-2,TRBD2,TGTGCCAGCAGCCAAGAGGGGGACTCTAGCGGCGAGAGCACAGATACGCAGTATTTT,CASSQEGDSSGESTDTQYF
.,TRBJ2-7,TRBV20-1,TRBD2,TGCAGTGCTCTTCAACCCCTAACCGGGACTAGCGGGGGACTTTCCTACGAGCAGTACTTC,CSALQPLTGTSGGLSYEQYF
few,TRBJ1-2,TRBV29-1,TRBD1,TGCAGCGTTGCCCGGGACAGGAACTATGGCTACACCTTC,CSVARDRNYGYTF
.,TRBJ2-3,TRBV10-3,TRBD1,TGTGCCATCAGTGGGGGACAGGGCTCCACAGATACGCAGTATTTT,CAISGGQGSTDTQYF
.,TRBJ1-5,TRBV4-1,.,TGCGCCAGCAGCCAAGACGGTGGGGGGAATCAGCCCCAGCATTTT,CASSQDGGGNQPQHF
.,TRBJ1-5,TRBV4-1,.,TGCGCCAGCAGCCTGGACCATAATCAGCCCCAGCATTTT,CASSLDHNQPQHF
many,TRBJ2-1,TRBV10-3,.,TGTGCCATCAGTGAGTCGACTCGCGAGCAGTTCTTC,CAISESTREQFF
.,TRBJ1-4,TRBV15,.,TGTGCCACCAGCAGAGTTAAAGAAAAACTGTTTTTT,CATSRVKEKLFF
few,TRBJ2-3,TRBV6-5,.,TGTGCCAGCCGGGCGATAGTAATAACAGATACGCAGTATTTT,CASRAIVITDTQYF
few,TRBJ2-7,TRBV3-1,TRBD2,TGTGCCAGCAGCTCCGAAACCGGGGGGTTGAGCTCCTACGAGCAGTACTTC,CASSSETGGLSSYEQYF
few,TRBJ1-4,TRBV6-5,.,TGTGCCAGCAGTCTGACAGGCGGACGGGAAAAACTGTTTTTT,CASSLTGGREKLFF
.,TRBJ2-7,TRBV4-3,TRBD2,TGCGCCAGCAGCCTATCACTAGCGGGGGGTTCTCGGGAGCAGTACTTC,CASSLSLAGGSREQYF
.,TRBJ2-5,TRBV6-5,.,TGTGCCAGCAGGGACTACCAAGAGACCCAGTACTTC,CASRDYQETQYF
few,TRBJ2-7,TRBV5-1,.,TGCGCCAGCAGCTCCCCCCCGGACGAGCAGTACTTC,CASSSPPDEQYF
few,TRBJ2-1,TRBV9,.,TGTACCAGCAGCGTTTCAGGGGGCGGGGGTCAGTTCTTC,CTSSVSGGGGQFF
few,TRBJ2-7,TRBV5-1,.,TGCGCCAGCAGCTGGGACGGCTACGAGCAGTACTTC,CASSWDGYEQYF
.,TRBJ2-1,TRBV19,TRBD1,TGTGCCAGTAGTATATCGGGGACAGCTTACAATGAGCAGTTCTTC,CASSISGTAYNEQFF
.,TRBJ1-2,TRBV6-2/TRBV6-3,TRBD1,TGTGCCAGCAGTACCCCGGGACAGGGGTATCCTAACTATGGCTACACCTTC,CASSTPGQGYPNYGYTF
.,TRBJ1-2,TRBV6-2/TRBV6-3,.,TGTGCCAGCAGCTTCGTTGGGGCAAACTGTGGCTACACCTTC,CASSFVGANCGYTF
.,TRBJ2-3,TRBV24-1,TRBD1,TGTGCCACGGGGACAGGGAGCACAGATACGCAGTATTTT,CATGTGSTDTQYF
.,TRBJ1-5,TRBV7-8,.,TGTGCCAGCAGCTCCTCCCGGGAGCGCAATCAGCCCCAGCATTTT,CASSSSRERNQPQHF
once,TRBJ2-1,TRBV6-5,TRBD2,TGTGCCAGCAGTACTAGCGGGGGCCCCTACAATGAGCAGTTCTTC,CASSTSGGPYNEQFF
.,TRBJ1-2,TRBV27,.,TGTGCCAGCAGTTTACGGCAGGGGACTAACTATGGCTACACCTTC,CASSLRQGTNYGYTF
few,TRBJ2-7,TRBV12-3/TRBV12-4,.,TGTGCCAGCAGAGCCAGCGGGTCAAGCTCCTACGAGCAGTACTTC,CASRASGSSSYEQYF